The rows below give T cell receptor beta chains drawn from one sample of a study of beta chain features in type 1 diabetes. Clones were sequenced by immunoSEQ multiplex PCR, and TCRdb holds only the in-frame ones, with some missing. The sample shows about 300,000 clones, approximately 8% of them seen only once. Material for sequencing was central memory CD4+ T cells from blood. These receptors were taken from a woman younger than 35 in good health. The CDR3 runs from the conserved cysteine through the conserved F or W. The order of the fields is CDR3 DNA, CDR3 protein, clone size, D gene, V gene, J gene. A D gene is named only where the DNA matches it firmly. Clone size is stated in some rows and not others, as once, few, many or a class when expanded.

TGTGCCAGCAGCCAAGCTTTCTCTGGGGCCAACGTCCTGACTTTC,CASSQAFSGANVLTF,few,-,TRBV4-2,TRBJ2-6
TGTGCCAGCAGTCAATCATTGACAGGGTACGAGCAGTTCTTC,CASSQSLTGYEQFF,-,TRBD1,TRBV6-5,TRBJ2-1
TGTGCCAGCAGCGATCCGGGACAGGTGAATACAGATACGCAGTATTTT,CASSDPGQVNTDTQYF,few,TRBD1,TRBV2,TRBJ2-3
TGTGCCAGCAGCTTAGAAGCTGCCACTGAAGCTTTCTTT,CASSLEAATEAFF,few,-,TRBV11-3,TRBJ1-1
TGTGCCAGCAGTACCCGGTATGAAGCAACTAATGAAAAACTGTTTTTT,CASSTRYEATNEKLFF,few,-,TRBV6-6,TRBJ1-4
TGCGCCAGCAGCTCAGGACAGGACTTCGAAGCTTTCTTT,CASSSGQDFEAFF,-,TRBD1,TRBV5-1,TRBJ1-1
TGCGCCAGCAGCGCCTCGACAGGGCTCACCGGGGAGCTGTTTTTT,CASSASTGLTGELFF,few,TRBD1,TRBV5-1,TRBJ2-2
TGTGCCAGCAGCGTAGACGGACAGCTTTTACTTGGCTACACCTTC,CASSVDGQLLLGYTF,-,-,TRBV9,TRBJ1-2
TGTGCCAGCAGCTTAAGTGGCGGGGCCCACGAGCAGTACTTC,CASSLSGGAHEQYF,-,-,TRBV7-9,TRBJ2-7
TGTGCCAGCAGCTTAGTTGGGGGCGAGCAGTACTTC,CASSLVGGEQYF,few,-,TRBV13,TRBJ2-7
TGTGCCAGCAGCCAAGTCACTCGCTTGGAAGCTTTCTTT,CASSQVTRLEAFF,-,-,TRBV14,TRBJ1-1
TGTGCCAGCAGGGATCACCGAAACACTGAAGCTTTCTTT,CASRDHRNTEAFF,few,-,TRBV6-6,TRBJ1-1
TGCGCCAGCAGCCTGTCCCAGGGCGTCGGGGCCAACGTCCTGACTTTC,CASSLSQGVGANVLTF,few,-,TRBV5-1,TRBJ2-6
TGTGCCAGCAGTCCCCAGGGACTAGCGGCCACAGATACGCAGTATTTT,CASSPQGLAATDTQYF,-,TRBD2,TRBV28,TRBJ2-3
TGTGCCAGCAGTTCCAGCGACAGGGCAGATACGCAGTATTTT,CASSSSDRADTQYF,-,TRBD1,TRBV4-2,TRBJ2-3
TGTGCCAGCAGCTTAAGACGAGGGACAGTCTACGAGCAGTACTTC,CASSLRRGTVYEQYF,-,TRBD1,TRBV7-2,TRBJ2-7
TGTGCCAGCAGCTCCAGCGGAAGGGGGAACACCGGGGAGCTGTTTTTT,CASSSSGRGNTGELFF,few,-,TRBV5-8,TRBJ2-2
TGCGCCAGCAGCTTGGGCCCGGGTACTGAAGCTTTCTTT,CASSLGPGTEAFF,many,-,TRBV5-1,TRBJ1-1
TGTGCCTGGAGTGTATTCAGCGGGGCCTACAATGAGCAGTTCTTC,CAWSVFSGAYNEQFF,few,TRBD2,TRBV30,TRBJ2-1
TGTGCCAGCAGCTTTCGGGTAACGGGAGCCGAGACCCAGTACTTC,CASSFRVTGAETQYF,few,-,TRBV7-8,TRBJ2-5
TGCGCCAGCAGCCGGGGGACAGGGGCCGATAACTATGGCTACACCTTC,CASSRGTGADNYGYTF,-,TRBD1,TRBV4-3,TRBJ1-2
TGTGCCAGCAGCTGGCCCGGGGTCAACACCGGGGAGCTGTTTTTT,CASSWPGVNTGELFF,few,-,TRBV5-6,TRBJ2-2
TGTGCCAGCAGCGCCGGGTCGAACACTGAAGCTTTCTTT,CASSAGSNTEAFF,-,-,TRBV9,TRBJ1-1
TGTGCCAGCAGCCTCATCTTAAGTACGCAGTATTTT,CASSLILSTQYF,-,-,TRBV7-2,TRBJ2-3
TGTGCCAGCAGCTTACGGACAGGTAGCAATCAGCCCCAGCATTTT,CASSLRTGSNQPQHF,few,TRBD1,TRBV7-2,TRBJ1-5
TGTGCCAGCAGCTTAGGTGTAGGGGCTCACACTGAAGCTTTCTTT,CASSLGVGAHTEAFF,-,-,TRBV5-4,TRBJ1-1
TGTGCCAGCAGCTTAGCGAGCGGGGGGTTCGCCAAAAACATTCAGTACTTC,CASSLASGGFAKNIQYF,-,TRBD2,TRBV7-8,TRBJ2-4
TGTGCCAGCAGTGATGTAGCGGGAGGGGCCTACGAGCAGTACTTC,CASSDVAGGAYEQYF,few,TRBD2,TRBV2,TRBJ2-7
TGTGCCAGCAGCCCCCCGACTAGCCCACCTGAGCAGTTCTTC,CASSPPTSPPEQFF,-,TRBD2,TRBV6-5,TRBJ2-1
TGCGCCAGCAGCTTCGTTCCCGGGGGCACCGGGGAGCTGTTTTTT,CASSFVPGGTGELFF,few,-,TRBV5-1,TRBJ2-2
TGTGCCAGCAGCCCCCTCCTTAGCACAGATACGCAGTATTTT,CASSPLLSTDTQYF,few,-,TRBV14,TRBJ2-3
TGTGCCAGCAGCTTGGTTGGAGATACGCAGTATTTT,CASSLVGDTQYF,-,-,TRBV5-6,TRBJ2-3
TGCGCCAGCAGCCAAGGACTAGCGGGGGAACAATCCTACTCTCGGTTCTTC,CASSQGLAGEQSYSRFF,few,TRBD2,TRBV4-3,TRBJ2-1
TGTGCCAGCAGAGATACAGGGTATCAGCCCCAGCATTTT,CASRDTGYQPQHF,few,-,TRBV6-1,TRBJ1-5
TGTGCTAGCAGCCCATTTGGCGGACCCTACAATGAGCAGTTCTTC,CASSPFGGPYNEQFF,-,-,TRBV7-7,TRBJ2-1
TGCAGCGTTGTCGGAGTAACCCAGTTCTTC,CSVVGVTQFF,many,-,TRBV29-1,TRBJ2-1
TGTGCCATCACCGACAGGGGGGCGGTCAATGAGCAGTTCTTC,CAITDRGAVNEQFF,many,TRBD1,TRBV10-3,TRBJ2-1
TGTGCCTGGCGTGGAATCTCTGGAAACACCATATATTTT,CAWRGISGNTIYF,-,-,TRBV30,TRBJ1-3
TGTGCCAGCAGTTTATCAGCACATAGCAATCAGCCCCAGCATTTT,CASSLSAHSNQPQHF,few,-,TRBV6-5,TRBJ1-5
TGCGCCAGCAGCTTGGACCCAAACACTGAAGCTTTCTTT,CASSLDPNTEAFF,-,-,TRBV5-1,TRBJ1-1
TGTGCCAGCAGCTCGCTAGCCGGGCAGCCCCAGCATTTT,CASSSLAGQPQHF,few,-,TRBV7-2,TRBJ1-5
TGTGCCAGCAGCTTGGGGCGGGGGATTGCGGATACGCAGTATTTT,CASSLGRGIADTQYF,many,TRBD2,TRBV7-8,TRBJ2-3
TGTGCCTGGAGTGTACACAGGCGGGGCTATGGCTACACCTTC,CAWSVHRRGYGYTF,-,-,TRBV30,TRBJ1-2
TGTGCCATCAGTGACTATGGGGGCGCGGGGGAGACCCAGTACTTC,CAISDYGGAGETQYF,-,-,TRBV10-3,TRBJ2-5
TGTGCCAGCAGTCAATCCGGGACCTACCTATATGGCTACACCTTC,CASSQSGTYLYGYTF,few,-,TRBV28,TRBJ1-2
TGTGCCAGCAGCTTCCCTAAGGGCTACGAGCAGTACTTC,CASSFPKGYEQYF,few,-,TRBV5-6,TRBJ2-7
TGTGCCAGCAGTTACTGGGGAAACTATGGCTACACCTTC,CASSYWGNYGYTF,-,-,TRBV6-5,TRBJ1-2
TGTGCCAGCAGTGATCGGCAGGCACCGTCCTTGCAGTACTTC,CASSDRQAPSLQYF,-,-,TRBV2,TRBJ2-7
TGTGCCAGCAGGCAATCGACAGGTCATCAGCCCCAGCATTTT,CASRQSTGHQPQHF,few,-,TRBV6-6,TRBJ1-5
TGTGCCAGCAGTTCCCCCCAACCCGGGACCCGCTACGAGCAGTACTTC,CASSSPQPGTRYEQYF,-,-,TRBV6-5,TRBJ2-7
TGTGCCAGCAGCGCTGACTGGGCCTCCTCTGGGGCCAACGTCCTGACTTTC,CASSADWASSGANVLTF,few,-,TRBV11-1,TRBJ2-6